The rows below give T cell receptor beta chains drawn from one sample of a study of blood T cell repertoires in COVID-19. This table comes from immunoSEQ multiplex PCR, and its TCRdb copy is limited to in-frame clones, with some not included. This table holds 250,000 or so clones, 82% found once. Sequencing used peripheral blood. All receptors derive from a woman aged 70-85 years with acute or convalescent COVID-19. CDR3s include the opening cysteine and the closing phenylalanine or tryptophan. A D gene is named only where the DNA matches it firmly. Where a row states a size, it is once, few, many or the class of an expanded clone; other rows omit it.

V gene	clone size	J gene	D gene	CDR3 protein	CDR3 DNA
TRBV19	NA	TRBJ1-1	NA	CASSSDFGREEAFF	TGTGCCAGTAGTAGCGATTTTGGGCGGGAGGAAGCTTTCTTT
TRBV29-1	NA	TRBJ1-3	TRBD1	CSAGTGENTIYF	TGCAGCGCAGGGACAGGGGAAAACACCATATATTTT
TRBV6-1	NA	TRBJ2-7	TRBD1	CASSGRDRDRGSYEQYF	TGTGCCAGCAGTGGAAGAGACCGGGACAGGGGTTCTTACGAGCAGTACTTC
TRBV5-5	NA	TRBJ1-2	NA	CASSFEDNYGYTF	TGTGCCAGCAGCTTCGAGGATAACTATGGCTACACCTTC
TRBV15	few	TRBJ1-1	NA	CATSLSTVNTEAFF	TGTGCCACCAGCCTTTCTACAGTGAACACTGAAGCTTTCTTT
TRBV7-9	NA	TRBJ2-5	TRBD1	CASSLARRRTGGETQYF	TGTGCCAGCAGCTTAGCGCGAAGAAGGACAGGTGGTGAGACCCAGTACTTC
TRBV7-2	NA	TRBJ1-5	NA	CASSLALPGSHQPQHF	TGTGCCAGCAGCTTAGCCCTCCCAGGTTCCCATCAGCCCCAGCATTTT
TRBV7-9	NA	TRBJ1-1	TRBD1	CASSFPTGLNTEAFF	TGTGCCAGCAGCTTTCCGACAGGGCTGAACACTGAAGCTTTCTTT
TRBV19	NA	TRBJ1-6	TRBD1	CASRDRESSPLHF	TGTGCCAGTCGCGACAGGGAAAGTTCACCCCTCCACTTT
TRBV4-1	once	TRBJ1-4	TRBD1	CASSQGDRDNEKLFF	TGCGCCAGCAGCCAAGGGGACAGGGATAATGAAAAACTGTTTTTT
TRBV25-1	NA	TRBJ1-5	TRBD1	CASSETGNQPQHF	TGTGCCAGCAGTGAGACAGGGAATCAGCCCCAGCATTTT
TRBV7-2	NA	TRBJ1-2	NA	CASRDVRGARDGYTF	TGTGCCAGCAGGGACGTACGGGGGGCGCGCGATGGCTACACCTTC
TRBV3-1/TRBV3-2	few	TRBJ1-1	NA	CASSQPIYSSTNTEAFF	TGTGCCAGCAGCCAGCCCATCTACAGTTCCACGAACACTGAAGCTTTCTTT
TRBV18	few	TRBJ2-7	NA	CASSLLAVSGRSSYEQYF	TGTGCCAGCTCACTCCTTGCTGTTAGTGGTAGAAGCTCCTACGAGCAGTACTTC